The 24 T cell receptor beta chains presented below share a single source sample, sequenced in a study of T cells in tuberculosis. Sequencing was performed with immunoSEQ multiplex PCR; in TCRdb, only in-frame clones are kept and a portion is missing. This table has some 49,000 clones, 90% to 95% appearing once. The time point is: new active TB diagnosis, blood taken before or within 7 days of starting treatment. The source material was PBMCs, sampled at tuberculosis diagnosis. Every receptor here comes from an adult with tuberculosis.

This clone was seen once. The chain carries TRBV9 and TRBJ2-1; 10 bases agree with TRBD2. The CDR3 is 16 amino acids. Per germline, CDR1 SGDLS and CDR2 YYNGEE. V shed 3 bases and J 4 bases; nucleotides not matched to a gene: 7. CDR3 protein: CASSEQAGGFYNEQFF. CDR3 coding DNA: TGTGCCAGCAGCGAACAAGCGGGAGGGTTTTACAATGAGCAGTTCTTC.

The V call is TRBV29-1, the J call TRBJ2-7, with 7 bases fitting TRBD1. Trimming cost V 5 bases and J 0 bases; bases outside gene matches: 7. CDR1 SQVTM and CDR2 ANQGSEA come from the germline V gene. CDR3 size: 14 residues. The CDR3 protein is CSVTGTVSSYEQYF. The DNA for the CDR3 is TGCAGCGTTACCGGGACAGTGAGCTCCTACGAGCAGTACTTC.

The chain joins TRBV28 to TRBJ1-5; possibly TRBD1 for D (5 bases). The ends were cut back, 6 bases at V and 5 bases at J, with 23 bases in the middle. This CDR3 comprises 17 residues. Germline V gene data show CDR1 as MDHEN and CDR2 as SYDVKM. The CDR3 reads CASRLEGGGWGDQPQHF. CDR3 DNA sequence: TGTGCCAGCAGGCTGGAGGGCGGCGGGTGGGGGGATCAGCCCCAGCATTTT.

V is TRBV5-1 and J is TRBJ2-7, with D tentatively TRBD2 (6 bases). Germline lookup yields CDR1 SGHRS and CDR2 YFSETQ. The V gene lost 0 bases and the J gene lost 2 bases, with 12 bases spanning the gap. The CDR3 has 15 residues. CDR3 DNA sequence: TGCGCCAGCAGCTTGGGAGGAGGGACGGCCTACGAGCAGTACTTC. Protein sequence: CASSLGGGTAYEQYF.

This chain uses TRBV18 with TRBJ1-1; D might be TRBD1 (6 bases). The germline CDR1 and CDR2 sequences are KGHSH and LQKENI. The CDR3 contains 16 residues. V lost 1 base, J lost 2 bases, and 14 bases lay in between. CDR3 sequence reads: CASSPLRGEPNTEAFF. The CDR3 region has the DNA TGTGCCAGCTCACCACTCAGGGGAGAACCTAACACTGAAGCTTTCTTT.

The genes are TRBV27 and TRBJ2-7; D uncertain. Germline V lookup: CDR1 MNHEY, CDR2 SMNVEV (reference sequence). Trimming left V 0 bases short and J 2 bases short, with 11 bases between. The CDR3 runs to 15 residues. CDR3 coding DNA: TGTGCCAGCAGTTTATCGTTTGGCCCCGCCTACGAGCAGTACTTC. This translates into CASSLSFGPAYEQYF.

This chain connects TRBV4-3 to TRBJ2-3; 7 bases fit TRBD1. The J segment lost 4 bases and the V segment lost 4 bases, leaving 5 bases of the junction unmatched. The CDR3 runs to 14 residues. Germline loops: CDR1 LGHNA, CDR2 YSLEER. The chain's CDR3 is CASSRQTGADTQYF. For the CDR3, the DNA is TGCGCCAGCAGCCGCCAAACAGGGGCAGATACGCAGTATTTT.

V gene TRBV2 combines with J gene TRBJ1-5; possible D gene TRBD1, 5 bases. Trimming shortened V by 7 bases and J by 1 base, and 14 bases separated the two germline ends. The germline gives CDR1 SNHLY, CDR2 FYNNEI. CDR3 length equals 15 residues. CDR3 sequence (DNA): TGTGCCAGCAAAAAAGACAGACCCAGCAATCAGCCCCAGCATTTT. This sequence encodes CASKKDRPSNQPQHF.

The chain is built from TRBV5-6 and TRBJ1-1; TRBD1 aligns across 8 bases. Germline trimming cut 2 bases from V and 5 bases from J; bases unmatched to any gene: 8. CDR1 is SGHDT, CDR2 YYEEEE, per germline. There are 15 residues in the CDR3. The CDR3 region has the DNA TGTGCCAGCAGCTTTGACAGGGGCTGGGGAACTGAAGCTTTCTTT. This encodes CASSFDRGWGTEAFF.

CDR3 nucleotides: TGCGCCAGCAGCCAAGATCTAGGTGTAGGGGGGGGGCAGTTCTTC. Its protein product is CASSQDLGVGGGQFF. The chain joins TRBV4-3 to TRBJ2-1; weak D call: TRBD2 (7 bases). Trimming stripped 0 bases from V and 12 bases from J, with 18 bases between. Germline values: CDR1 LGHNA, CDR2 YSLEER. The CDR3 has 15 amino acids.

The V gene is TRBV19, the J gene TRBJ1-5, with D hard to call. CDR3 length: 16 residues. The V and J ends lost 7 bases and 7 bases respectively, with 23 bases between them. Germline assignment: CDR1 LNHDA and CDR2 SQIVND (reference sequence). The chain's CDR3 is CASTFGRGRGGQPQHF. In DNA form, the CDR3 reads TGTGCCAGTACTTTCGGGCGGGGTCGAGGTGGGCAGCCCCAGCATTTT.

The rearrangement uses TRBV27 and TRBJ2-3; TRBD2 matches 7 bases. CDR3 size: 14 residues. The ends lost 7 bases at V and 2 bases at J; junction bases unmatched: 6. Germline V gene sequence: CDR1 MNHEY, CDR2 SMNVEV (reference sequence). CDR3 region: CASTASGSTDTQYF. DNA of the CDR3: TGTGCCAGCACCGCTAGCGGATCCACAGATACGCAGTATTTT.

This clone was counted once. The CDR3 DNA reads as TGTGCCAGCAGTAAGGCGGAATACAATGAGCAGTTCTTC. This gives the protein CASSKAEYNEQFF. The gene calls are TRBV2 and TRBJ2-1; D gene uncertain. V was pared by 5 bases and J by 4 bases, with 9 bases between. The CDR3 extends over 13 amino acids. Germline CDR1 reads SNHLY; CDR2 reads FYNNEI.

V usage is TRBV6-6 and J usage is TRBJ1-2; D gene unclear. From germline, CDR1 is MNHNY and CDR2 SVGAGI (reference sequence). The CDR3 runs 14 residues. V dropped 2 bases and J dropped 0 bases, with 7 bases sitting between them. CDR3 residues: CASSYLRANYGYTF. DNA of the CDR3: TGTGCCAGCAGTTACCTGAGAGCTAACTATGGCTACACCTTC.

With regard to this clone: At one end the junction does not follow the germline gene, possibly because of a read error. The chain couples TRBV19 to TRBJ2-7; D not resolved. The length of the CDR3 is 15 residues. In germline, CDR1 is LNHDA, CDR2 SQIVND (reference sequence). CDR3 coding DNA: TGTGCCAGTAGTGCTCCCGGGTCGGTGGCGTACGGGCAGTACTTC. It is translated as CASSAPGSVAYGQYF.

The gene calls are TRBV2 and TRBJ1-1; 11 bases match TRBD1. The CDR3 totals 16 residues. V trimming: 6 bases; J trimming: 4 bases; junction bases outside the gene matches: 10. The germline CDR1 and CDR2 sequences are SNHLY and FYNNEI. CDR3 region: CASRIRTGGGGTEAFF. The CDR3 DNA reads as TGTGCCAGCAGAATTAGGACAGGGGGCGGTGGCACTGAAGCTTTCTTT.

The chain couples TRBV2 to TRBJ2-4; D is possibly TRBD2 (6 bases). V was pared by 2 bases and J by 4 bases, with 12 bases between. The CDR3 has 15 residues. Germline V gene lookup returns CDR1 SNHLY and CDR2 FYNNEI. The CDR3: CASSEWGDAKNIQYF. In nucleotides, the CDR3 is TGTGCCAGCAGTGAATGGGGGGACGCTAAAAACATTCAGTACTTC.

The chain recombines TRBV2 with TRBJ1-2; D is uncertain. The CDR3 is made up of 13 amino acids. Germline V gene data show CDR1 as SNHLY and CDR2 as FYNNEI. Trimming shortened V by 3 bases and J by 8 bases, and 13 bases separated the two germline ends. In nucleotides, the CDR3 is TGTGCCAGCAGTGATTGGAGGGCTTGGGGCTACACCTTC. Protein product: CASSDWRAWGYTF.

This chain connects TRBV18 to TRBJ1-5; no reliable D call. Germline values: CDR1 KGHSH, CDR2 LQKENI. Trimming removed 5 bases at V and 4 bases at J, with 6 bases between. The CDR3 spans 12 residues. The CDR3 loop is CASSVTNQPQHF. Written as DNA, the CDR3 is TGTGCCAGCTCAGTCACTAATCAGCCCCAGCATTTT.

The V call is TRBV6-1, the J call TRBJ1-2; TRBD1 aligns across 9 bases. CDR1 MNHNS and CDR2 SASEGT come from the germline V gene. V was pared by 4 bases and J by 2 bases, with 5 bases of the junction left unmatched. The CDR3 extends over 15 amino acids. For the CDR3, the DNA is TGTGCCAGCAGTGTCCGGGACAGGGCAAACTATGGCTACACCTTC. It encodes CASSVRDRANYGYTF.

The chain links TRBV4-1 to TRBJ2-1, with 10 positions matching TRBD2. Looked up from germline, CDR1 is MGHRA and CDR2 is YSYEKL. With 6 bases clipped from V and 2 bases from J, the junction kept 13 bases outside the gene matches. The CDR3 runs to 18 residues. The DNA for the CDR3 is TGCGCCAGCAGAGAACAGGGCGTTGGACTAGCGGCCTACAATGAGCAGTTCTTC. Its protein is CASREQGVGLAAYNEQFF.

This clone has only one observation. The chain recombines TRBV27 with TRBJ2-4; 8 bases line up with TRBD1. The V segment lost 3 bases and the J segment 1 base; nucleotides outside the gene matches: 11. This CDR3 has 18 residues. The V gene's germline CDR1 is MNHEY and CDR2 SMNVEV (reference sequence). CDR3 coding DNA: TGTGCCAGCAGTTTCCCACGACAGGGGTCTGGGGCCAAAAACATTCAGTACTTC. Its protein product is CASSFPRQGSGAKNIQYF.

The chain is built from TRBV19 and TRBJ2-7; 7 bases map to TRBD1. This CDR3 is 15 amino acids long. Germline V gives CDR1 LNHDA, CDR2 SQIVND (reference sequence). With 3 bases clipped from V and 1 base from J, the junction kept 6 bases outside the gene matches. The CDR3 nucleotides read TGTGCCAGTAGTATGGGGGACAGACCATCCTACGAGCAGTACTTC. Residues: CASSMGDRPSYEQYF.

In this sample, this clone is medium-sized. The chain links TRBV19 to TRBJ2-7; TRBD2 aligns across 7 bases. The CDR3 loop spans 14 amino acids. V shed 3 bases and J 1 base; nucleotides not matched to a gene: 3. CDR1 is LNHDA and CDR2 is SQIVND in the germline V gene (reference sequence). The chain's CDR3 is CASSIKRGSYEQYF. CDR3 nucleotides: TGTGCCAGTAGTATCAAGCGGGGTTCCTACGAGCAGTACTTC.